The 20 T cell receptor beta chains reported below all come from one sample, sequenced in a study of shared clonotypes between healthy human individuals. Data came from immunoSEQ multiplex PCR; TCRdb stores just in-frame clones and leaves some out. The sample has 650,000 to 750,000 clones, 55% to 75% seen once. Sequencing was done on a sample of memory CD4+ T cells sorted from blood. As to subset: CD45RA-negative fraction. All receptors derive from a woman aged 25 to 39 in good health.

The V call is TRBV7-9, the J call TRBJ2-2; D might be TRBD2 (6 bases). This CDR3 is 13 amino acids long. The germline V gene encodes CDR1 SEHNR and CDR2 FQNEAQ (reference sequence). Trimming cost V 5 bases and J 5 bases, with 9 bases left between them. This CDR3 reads CASSPEGTGELFF. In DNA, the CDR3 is TGTGCCAGCAGCCCGGAGGGGACCGGGGAGCTGTTTTTT.

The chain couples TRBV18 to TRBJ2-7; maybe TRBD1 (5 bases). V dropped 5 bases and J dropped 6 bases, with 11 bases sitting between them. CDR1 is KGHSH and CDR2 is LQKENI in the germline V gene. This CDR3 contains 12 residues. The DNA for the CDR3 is TGTGCCAGCTCATCAGGGAATCTCGAGCAGTACTTC. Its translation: CASSSGNLEQYF.

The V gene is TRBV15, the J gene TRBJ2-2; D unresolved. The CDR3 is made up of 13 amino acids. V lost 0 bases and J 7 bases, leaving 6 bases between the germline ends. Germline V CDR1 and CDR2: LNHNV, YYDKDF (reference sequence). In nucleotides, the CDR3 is TGTGCCACCAGCAGAGATTCGATCGGGGAGCTGTTTTTT. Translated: CATSRDSIGELFF.

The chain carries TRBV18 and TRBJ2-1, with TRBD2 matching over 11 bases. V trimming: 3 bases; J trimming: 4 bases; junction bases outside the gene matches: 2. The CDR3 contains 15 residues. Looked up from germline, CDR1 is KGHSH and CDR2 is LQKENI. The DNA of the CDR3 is TGTGCCAGCTCACCGGCTAGCGGGAGGTACAATGAGCAGTTCTTC. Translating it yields CASSPASGRYNEQFF.

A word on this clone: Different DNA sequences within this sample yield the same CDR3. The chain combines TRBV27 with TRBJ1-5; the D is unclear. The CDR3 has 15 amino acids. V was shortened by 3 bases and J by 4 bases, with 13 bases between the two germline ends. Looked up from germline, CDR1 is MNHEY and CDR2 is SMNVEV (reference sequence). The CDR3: CASSFSGAFNQPQHF. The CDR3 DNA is TGTGCCAGCAGTTTTTCGGGTGCCTTTAATCAGCCCCAGCATTTT.

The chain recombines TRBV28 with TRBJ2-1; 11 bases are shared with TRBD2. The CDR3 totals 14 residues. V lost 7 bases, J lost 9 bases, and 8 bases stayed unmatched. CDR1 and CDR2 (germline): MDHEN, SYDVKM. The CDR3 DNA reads TGTGCCAGCATCACTAGCGGGAGTTACGGTGAGCAGTTCTTC. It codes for CASITSGSYGEQFF.

CDR3 region: CASSMKGSGKYEQYF. DNA for the CDR3: TGTGCCAGTAGTATGAAGGGTAGCGGGAAGTACGAGCAGTACTTC. The chain recombines TRBV19 with TRBJ2-7; 8 nucleotides line up with TRBD2. The CDR3 is made up of 15 amino acids. Looked up from germline, CDR1 is LNHDA and CDR2 is SQIVND (reference sequence). The V and J ends lost 3 bases and 4 bases, in that order; junction bases with no gene match: 8.

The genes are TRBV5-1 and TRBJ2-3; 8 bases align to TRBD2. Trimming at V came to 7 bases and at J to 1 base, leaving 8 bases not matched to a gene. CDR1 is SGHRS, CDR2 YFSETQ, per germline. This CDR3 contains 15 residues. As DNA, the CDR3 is TGCGCCAGCCAGCTTACAGCGGGGGGCACAGATACGCAGTATTTT. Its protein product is CASQLTAGGTDTQYF.

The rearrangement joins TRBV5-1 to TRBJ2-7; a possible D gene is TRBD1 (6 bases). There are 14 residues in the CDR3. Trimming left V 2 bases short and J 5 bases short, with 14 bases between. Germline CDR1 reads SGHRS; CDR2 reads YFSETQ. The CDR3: CASSFRGSDHEQYF. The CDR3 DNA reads TGCGCCAGCAGCTTTAGGGGGAGTGACCACGAGCAGTACTTC.

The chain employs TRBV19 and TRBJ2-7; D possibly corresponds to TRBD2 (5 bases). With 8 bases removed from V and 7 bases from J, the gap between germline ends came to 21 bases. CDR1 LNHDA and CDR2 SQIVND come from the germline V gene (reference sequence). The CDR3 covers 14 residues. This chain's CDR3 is CASCKATDSGEQYF. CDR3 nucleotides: TGTGCCAGTTGTAAAGCCACAGACTCGGGGGAGCAGTACTTC.

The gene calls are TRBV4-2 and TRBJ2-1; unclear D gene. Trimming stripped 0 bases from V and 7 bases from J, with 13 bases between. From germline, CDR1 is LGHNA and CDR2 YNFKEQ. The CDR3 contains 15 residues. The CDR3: CASSQEGLVLNEQFF. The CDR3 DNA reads TGTGCCAGCAGCCAAGAAGGCCTAGTCCTGAATGAGCAGTTCTTC.

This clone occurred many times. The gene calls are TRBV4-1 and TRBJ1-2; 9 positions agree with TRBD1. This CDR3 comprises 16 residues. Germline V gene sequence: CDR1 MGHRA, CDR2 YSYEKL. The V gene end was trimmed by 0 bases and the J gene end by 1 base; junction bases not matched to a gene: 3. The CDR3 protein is CASSQEGTGFNYGYTF. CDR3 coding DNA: TGCGCCAGCAGCCAAGAGGGGACAGGGTTTAACTATGGCTACACCTTC.

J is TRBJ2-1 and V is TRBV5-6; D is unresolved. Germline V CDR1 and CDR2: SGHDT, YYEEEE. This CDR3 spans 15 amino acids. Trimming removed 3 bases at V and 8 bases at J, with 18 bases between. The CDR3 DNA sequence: TGTGCCAGCAGCTCATCCGGACCGTCTCGCGATGAGCAGTTCTTC. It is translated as CASSSSGPSRDEQFF.

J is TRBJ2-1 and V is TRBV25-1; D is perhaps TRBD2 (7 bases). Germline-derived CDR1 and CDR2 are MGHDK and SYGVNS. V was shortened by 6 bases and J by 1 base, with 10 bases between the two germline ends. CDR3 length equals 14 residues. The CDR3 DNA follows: TGTGCCAGCAGAGGGGGAGGGTCCTACAATGAGCAGTTCTTC. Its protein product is CASRGGGSYNEQFF. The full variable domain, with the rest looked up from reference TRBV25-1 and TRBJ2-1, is EADIYQTPRYLVIGTGKKITLECSQTMGHDKMYWYQQDPGMELHLIHYSYGVNSTEKGDLSSESTVSRIRTEHFPLTLESARPSHTSQYLCASRGGGSYNEQFFGPGTRLTVL.

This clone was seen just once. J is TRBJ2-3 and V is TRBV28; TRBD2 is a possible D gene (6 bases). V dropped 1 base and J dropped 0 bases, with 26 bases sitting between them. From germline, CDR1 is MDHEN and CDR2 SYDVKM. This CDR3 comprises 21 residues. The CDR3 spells CASSLSGVLRERISSTDTQYF. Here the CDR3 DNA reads TGTGCCAGCAGTTTATCCGGCGTTTTGCGGGAACGAATCTCTAGCACAGATACGCAGTATTTT.

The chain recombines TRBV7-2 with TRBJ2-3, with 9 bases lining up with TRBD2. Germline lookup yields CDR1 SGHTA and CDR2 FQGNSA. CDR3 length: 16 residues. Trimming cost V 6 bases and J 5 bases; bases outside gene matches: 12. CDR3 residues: CASSSPLAGAVDTQYF. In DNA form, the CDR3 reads TGTGCCAGCAGTTCCCCATTAGCGGGAGCTGTAGATACGCAGTATTTT.

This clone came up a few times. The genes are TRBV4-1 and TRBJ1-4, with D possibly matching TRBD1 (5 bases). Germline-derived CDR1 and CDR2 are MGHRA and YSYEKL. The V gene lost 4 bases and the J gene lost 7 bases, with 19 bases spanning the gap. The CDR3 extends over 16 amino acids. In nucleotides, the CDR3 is TGCGCCAGCAGCCTCGGCCCCGGGACGTACGGTGAAAAACTGTTTTTT. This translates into CASSLGPGTYGEKLFF.

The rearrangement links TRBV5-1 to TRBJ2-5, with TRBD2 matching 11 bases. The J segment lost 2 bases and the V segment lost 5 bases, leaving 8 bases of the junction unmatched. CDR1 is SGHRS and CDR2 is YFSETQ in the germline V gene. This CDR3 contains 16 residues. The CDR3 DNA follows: TGCGCCAGCAGTTATACCGGGACTAGCGGTCAAGAGACCCAGTACTTC. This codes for CASSYTGTSGQETQYF.

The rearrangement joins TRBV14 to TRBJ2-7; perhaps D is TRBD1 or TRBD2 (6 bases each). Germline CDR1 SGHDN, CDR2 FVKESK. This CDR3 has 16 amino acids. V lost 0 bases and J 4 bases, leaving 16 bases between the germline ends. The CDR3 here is CASSQDWLRGRYEQYF. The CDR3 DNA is TGTGCCAGCAGCCAAGACTGGTTGAGGGGGAGGTACGAGCAGTACTTC.

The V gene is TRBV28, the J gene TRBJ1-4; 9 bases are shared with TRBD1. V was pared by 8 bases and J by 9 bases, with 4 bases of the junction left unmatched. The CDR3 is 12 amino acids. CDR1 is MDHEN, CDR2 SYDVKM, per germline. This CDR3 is CASGDRVKKLFF. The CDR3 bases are TGTGCCAGCGGGGACAGGGTTAAAAAACTGTTTTTT.